One sample yielded the 9 T cell receptor beta chains listed below, sequenced in a study of blood T cell repertoires in COVID-19. Method: immunoSEQ multiplex PCR; TCRdb's copy keeps in-frame clones and lacks some. The table has about 380,000 clones, less than 85% seen once. Specimen: peripheral blood. These TCRs come from a woman aged 18-29 years with acute or convalescent COVID-19.

Only one count was recorded for this clone. CDR3 nucleotides: TGTGCCAGCGGCAGGGGGGAAACTGAAGCTTTCTTT. It translates to CASGRGETEAFF. The chain has TRBV2 and TRBJ1-1; 7 bases match TRBD1. Germline V gene sequence: CDR1 SNHLY, CDR2 FYNNEI. Trimming cost V 8 bases and J 5 bases; bases outside gene matches: 5. This CDR3 comprises 12 residues.

The chain links TRBV6-5 to TRBJ2-7; TRBD1 matches 8 bases. Unmatched junction bases numbered 4, after V lost 6 bases and J lost 0 bases. The CDR3 runs 14 residues. Germline V CDR1 and CDR2: MNHEY, SVGAGI. DNA of the CDR3: TGTGCCAGCAGCGAGGGACAGGCCTCCTACGAGCAGTACTTC. This translates into CASSEGQASYEQYF.

CDR3 residues: CASSRDSFSHTF. The CDR3 DNA sequence: TGTGCCAGCAGTCGGGACAGCTTTTCTCACACCTTC. This chain joins TRBV25-1 and TRBJ1-2; 7 bases line up with TRBD1. CDR1 is MGHDK, CDR2 SYGVNS, per germline. CDR3 size: 12 residues. V gave up 5 bases and J gave up 12 bases; unmatched junction bases: 9.

The V gene is TRBV10-3, the J gene TRBJ2-2, with 9 positions matching TRBD2. There are 17 residues in the CDR3. J gave up 5 bases and V 9 bases, and 16 bases lay outside the gene matches. Germline V gene lookup returns CDR1 ENHRY and CDR2 SYGVKD. The CDR3 is CAILQGLAGRKTGELFF. The CDR3 nucleotides read TGTGCCATACTTCAGGGGCTAGCGGGAAGAAAAACCGGGGAGCTGTTTTTT.

In DNA, the CDR3 is TGCGCCAGCAGCTTGGATCGGAGCTCCTACAATGAGCAGTTCTTC. Translating it yields CASSLDRSSYNEQFF. The rearrangement uses TRBV5-1 and TRBJ2-1; D unresolved. Trimming removed 0 bases from V and 0 bases from J, with 7 bases in between. The CDR3 loop spans 15 amino acids. The germline V gene has CDR1 SGHRS and CDR2 YFSETQ.

This chain uses TRBV19 with TRBJ1-3, with D tentatively TRBD1 (5 bases). V shed 9 bases and J shed 0 bases, with 12 bases lying between them. Germline V CDR1 and CDR2: LNHDA, SQIVND (reference sequence). The length of the CDR3 is 14 residues. The CDR3: CASRQIFSGNTIYF. DNA for the CDR3: TGTGCCAGCCGACAGATATTCTCTGGAAACACCATATATTTT. Filled out from reference TRBV19 and TRBJ1-3, the complete variable domain reads DGGITQSPKYLFRKEGQNVTLSCEQNLNHDAMYWYRQDPGQGLRLIYYSQIVNDFQKGDIAEGYSVSREKKESFPLTVTSAQKNPTAFYLCASRQIFSGNTIYFGEGSWLTVV.

The count of this clone is one. The chain is built from TRBV16 and TRBJ2-3, with no clear D. This CDR3 is built from 12 residues. The V gene lost 0 bases and the J gene lost 10 bases, with 8 bases spanning the gap. Germline V lookup: CDR1 KGHSY, CDR2 FQNENV. The CDR3 bases are TGTGCCAGCAGCCAATCAAGGAGCGCGCAGTATTTT. Amino acids: CASSQSRSAQYF.

The chain uses TRBV6-5 and TRBJ2-2; TRBD1 aligns across 7 bases. The CDR3 length is 14 residues. The V segment lost 7 bases and the J segment 3 bases; nucleotides outside the gene matches: 5. Germline V gene data show CDR1 as MNHEY and CDR2 as SVGAGI. The CDR3 region has the DNA TGTGCCAGCAAAAAACAGGGGTACACCGGGGAGCTGTTTTTT. It specifies CASKKQGYTGELFF.

This chain links TRBV6-1 with TRBJ2-1, with 7 bases identical to TRBD2. V trimming: 2 bases; J trimming: 1 base; junction bases outside the gene matches: 8. Germline V CDR1 and CDR2: MNHNS, SASEGT. The CDR3 sequence is 17 residues long. The CDR3 here is CASSEQSGTTSYNEQFF. In DNA, the CDR3 is TGTGCCAGCAGTGAACAGTCCGGGACTACATCCTACAATGAGCAGTTCTTC.